The entry below gives a single TCR beta chain sequence along with its context. Its antigen remains unidentified. Indicated treatment: roughly 20 received Ad26.COV2.S at low or high dose, single or two shots; about 5 received placebo; per-sample allocation not given. On day 63 after the first injection, vaccine and placebo recipients gave samples. The sample is drawn from a study of Ad26.COV2.S vaccination and SARS-CoV-2 variants. Points from the study as a whole: Spike-specific TCR breadth ran higher among vaccine recipients than placebo recipients.

The repertoire was sequenced with immunoSEQ multiplex PCR; TCRdb's copy has only in-frame clones and lacks some. The profile covers some 400,000 clones, with 75% to 90% appearing a single time and around 1.8% taken by the ten largest. This specimen consisted of peripheral blood, obtained in a trial of Ad26.COV2.S vaccine versus placebo. This sequence originates from a person aged 18-65 years who received the Ad26.COV2.S COVID-19 vaccine or a placebo.

The CDR3 region is CASSLVGTSGSRETQYF. The CDR3 nucleotides are TGTGCCAGCAGCTTAGTAGGGACTAGCGGGAGTAGGGAGACCCAGTACTTC. The V call is TRBV7-2, the J call TRBJ2-5, with 14 bases that match TRBD2. The CDR3 loop spans 17 amino acids. The germline V gene has CDR1 SGHTA and CDR2 FQGNSA. Trimming took 1 base from V and 5 from J; bases not matched to a gene: 6.